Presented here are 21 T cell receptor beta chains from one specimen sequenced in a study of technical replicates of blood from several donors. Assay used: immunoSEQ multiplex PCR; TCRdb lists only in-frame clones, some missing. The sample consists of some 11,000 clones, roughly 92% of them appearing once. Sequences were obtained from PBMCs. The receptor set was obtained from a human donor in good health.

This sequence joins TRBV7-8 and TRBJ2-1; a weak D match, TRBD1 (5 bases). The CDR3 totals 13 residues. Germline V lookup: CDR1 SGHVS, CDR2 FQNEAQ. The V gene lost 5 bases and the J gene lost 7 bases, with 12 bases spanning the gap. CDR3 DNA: TGTGCCAGCAGCCCCCCCAGGGAAAATGAGCAGTTCTTC. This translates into CASSPPRENEQFF.

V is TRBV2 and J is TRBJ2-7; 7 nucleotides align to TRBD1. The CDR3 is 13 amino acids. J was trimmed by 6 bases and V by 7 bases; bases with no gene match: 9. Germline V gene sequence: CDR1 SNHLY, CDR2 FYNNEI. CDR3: CASKGQEDSEQYF. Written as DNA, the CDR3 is TGTGCCAGCAAAGGACAGGAAGACTCCGAGCAGTACTTC. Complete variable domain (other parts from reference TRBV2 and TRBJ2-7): EPEVTQTPSHQVTQMGQEVILRCVPISNHLYFYWYRQILGQKVEFLVSFYNNEISEKSEIFDDQFSVERPDGSNFTLKIRSTKLEDSAMYFCASKGQEDSEQYFGPGTRLTVT.

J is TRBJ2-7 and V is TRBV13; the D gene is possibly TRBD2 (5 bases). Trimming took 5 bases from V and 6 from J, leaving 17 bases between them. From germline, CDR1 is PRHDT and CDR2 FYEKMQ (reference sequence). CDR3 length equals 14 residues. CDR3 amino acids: CASSVRTLKSEQYF. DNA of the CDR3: TGTGCCAGCAGCGTCCGGACTCTAAAAAGCGAGCAGTACTTC.

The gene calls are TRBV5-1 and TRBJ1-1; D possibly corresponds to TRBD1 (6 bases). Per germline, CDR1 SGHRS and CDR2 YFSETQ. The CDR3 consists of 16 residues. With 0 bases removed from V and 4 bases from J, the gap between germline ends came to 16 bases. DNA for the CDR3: TGCGCCAGCAGCTTGGGCCCCAGGGGAGATGGCACTGAAGCTTTCTTT. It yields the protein CASSLGPRGDGTEAFF.

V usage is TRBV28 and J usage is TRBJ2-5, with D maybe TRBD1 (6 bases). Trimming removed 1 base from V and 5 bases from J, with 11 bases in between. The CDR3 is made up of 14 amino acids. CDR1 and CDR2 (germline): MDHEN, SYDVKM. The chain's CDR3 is CASSLSSGVETQYF. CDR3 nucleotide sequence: TGTGCCAGCAGTTTATCCTCAGGGGTTGAGACCCAGTACTTC.

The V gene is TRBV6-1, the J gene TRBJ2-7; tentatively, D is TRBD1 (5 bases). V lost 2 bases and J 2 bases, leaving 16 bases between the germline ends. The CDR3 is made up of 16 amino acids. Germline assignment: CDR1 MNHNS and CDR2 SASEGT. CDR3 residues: CASSEYAAGATYEQYF. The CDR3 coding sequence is TGTGCCAGCAGTGAATATGCGGCTGGGGCCACCTACGAGCAGTACTTC.

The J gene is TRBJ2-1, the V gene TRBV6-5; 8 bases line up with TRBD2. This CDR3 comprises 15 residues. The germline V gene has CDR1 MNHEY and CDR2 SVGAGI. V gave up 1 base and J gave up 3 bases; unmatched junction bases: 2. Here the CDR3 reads CASSYWREDYNEQFF. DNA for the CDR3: TGTGCCAGCAGTTACTGGCGGGAGGACTACAATGAGCAGTTCTTC.

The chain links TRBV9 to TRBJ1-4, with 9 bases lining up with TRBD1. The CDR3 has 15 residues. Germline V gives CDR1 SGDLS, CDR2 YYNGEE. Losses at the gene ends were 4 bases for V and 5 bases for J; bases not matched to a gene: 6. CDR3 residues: CASSPGDRENEKLFF. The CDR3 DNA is TGTGCCAGCAGCCCCGGGGACAGGGAGAATGAAAAACTGTTTTTT.

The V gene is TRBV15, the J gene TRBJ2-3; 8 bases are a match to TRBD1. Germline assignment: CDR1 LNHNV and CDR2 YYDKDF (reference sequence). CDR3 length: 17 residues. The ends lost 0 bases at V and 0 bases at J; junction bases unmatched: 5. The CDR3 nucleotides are TGTGCCACCAGCAGAGATGGACAGGGTCGTAGCACAGATACGCAGTATTTT. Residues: CATSRDGQGRSTDTQYF.

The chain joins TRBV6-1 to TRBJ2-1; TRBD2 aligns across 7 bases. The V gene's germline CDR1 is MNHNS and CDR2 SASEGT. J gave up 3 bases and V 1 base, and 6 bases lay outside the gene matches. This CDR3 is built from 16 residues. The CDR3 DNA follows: TGTGCCAGCAGTGAAGTCGGGGGGATTAACTACAATGAGCAGTTCTTC. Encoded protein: CASSEVGGINYNEQFF.

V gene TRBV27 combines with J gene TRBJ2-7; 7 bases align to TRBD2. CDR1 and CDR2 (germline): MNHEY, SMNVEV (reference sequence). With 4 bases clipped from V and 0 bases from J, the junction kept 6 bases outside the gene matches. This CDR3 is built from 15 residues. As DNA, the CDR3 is TGTGCCAGCAGTTGGAGCGGGATGAGCTCCTACGAGCAGTACTTC. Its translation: CASSWSGMSSYEQYF.

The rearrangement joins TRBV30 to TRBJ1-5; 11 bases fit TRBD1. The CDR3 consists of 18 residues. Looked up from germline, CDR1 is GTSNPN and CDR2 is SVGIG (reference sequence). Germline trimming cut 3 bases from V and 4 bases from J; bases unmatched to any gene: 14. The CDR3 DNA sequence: TGTGCCTGGAGCCCTCGACCTGGACAGGGGGCCTCTAATCAGCCCCAGCATTTT. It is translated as CAWSPRPGQGASNQPQHF. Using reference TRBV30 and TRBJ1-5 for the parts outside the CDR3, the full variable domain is SQTIHQWPATLVQPVGSPLSLECTVEGTSNPNLYWYRQAAGRGLQLLFYSVGIGQISSEVPQNLSASRPQDRQFILSSKKLLLSDSGFYLCAWSPRPGQGASNQPQHFGDGTRLSIL.

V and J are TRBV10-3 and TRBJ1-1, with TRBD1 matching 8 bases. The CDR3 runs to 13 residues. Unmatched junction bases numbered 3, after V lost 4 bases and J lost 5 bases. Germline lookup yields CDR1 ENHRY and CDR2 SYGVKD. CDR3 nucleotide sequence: TGTGCCATCAGTGCGACAGGGGTAACTGAAGCTTTCTTT. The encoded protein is CAISATGVTEAFF.

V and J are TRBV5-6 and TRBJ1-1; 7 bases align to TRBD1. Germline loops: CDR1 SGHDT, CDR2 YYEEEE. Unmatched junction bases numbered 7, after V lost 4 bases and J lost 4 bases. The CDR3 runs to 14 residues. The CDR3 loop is CASSPDRVGTEAFF. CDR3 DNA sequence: TGTGCCAGCAGCCCCGACAGGGTGGGCACTGAAGCTTTCTTT.

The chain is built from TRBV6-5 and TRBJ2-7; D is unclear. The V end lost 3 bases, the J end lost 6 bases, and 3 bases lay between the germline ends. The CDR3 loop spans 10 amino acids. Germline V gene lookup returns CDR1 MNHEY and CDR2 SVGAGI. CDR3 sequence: CASSYREQYF. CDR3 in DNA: TGTGCCAGCAGTTATCGCGAGCAGTACTTC.

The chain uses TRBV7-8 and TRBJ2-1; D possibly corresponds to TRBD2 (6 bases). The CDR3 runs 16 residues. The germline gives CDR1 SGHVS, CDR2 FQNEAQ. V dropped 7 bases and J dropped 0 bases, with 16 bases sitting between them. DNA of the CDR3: TGTGCCAGCACTCCTTTCGCGGGAATCTCCTACAATGAGCAGTTCTTC. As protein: CASTPFAGISYNEQFF. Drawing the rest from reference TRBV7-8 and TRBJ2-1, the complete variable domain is GAGVSQSPRYKVAKRGQDVALRCDPISGHVSLFWYQQALGQGPEFLTYFQNEAQLDKSGLPSDRFFAERPEGSVSTLKIQRTQQEDSAVYLCASTPFAGISYNEQFFGPGTRLTVL.

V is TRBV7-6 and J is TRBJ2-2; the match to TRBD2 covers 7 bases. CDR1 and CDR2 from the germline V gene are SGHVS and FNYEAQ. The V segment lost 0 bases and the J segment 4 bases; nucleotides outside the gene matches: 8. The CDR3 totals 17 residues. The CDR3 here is CASSLAGEGRVTGELFF. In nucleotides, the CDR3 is TGTGCCAGCAGCTTAGCGGGGGAGGGCCGGGTCACCGGGGAGCTGTTTTTT.

The DNA for the CDR3 is TGCGCCAGCAGTGGGGGGGGGACACCTAACACCGGGGAGCTGTTTTTT. It yields the protein CASSGGGTPNTGELFF. The chain recombines TRBV10-1 with TRBJ2-2, with a possible D match to TRBD2 (7 bases). The V gene lost 4 bases and the J gene lost 2 bases, with 14 bases spanning the gap. Germline CDR1 is WNHNN and CDR2 is SYGVQD (reference sequence). CDR3 length: 16 amino acids.

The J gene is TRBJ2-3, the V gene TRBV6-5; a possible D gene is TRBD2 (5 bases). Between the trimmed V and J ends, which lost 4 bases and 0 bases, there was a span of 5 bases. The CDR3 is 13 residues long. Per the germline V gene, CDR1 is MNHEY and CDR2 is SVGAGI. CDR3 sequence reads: CASSWTSTDTQYF. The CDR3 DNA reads TGTGCCAGCAGTTGGACTAGCACAGATACGCAGTATTTT.

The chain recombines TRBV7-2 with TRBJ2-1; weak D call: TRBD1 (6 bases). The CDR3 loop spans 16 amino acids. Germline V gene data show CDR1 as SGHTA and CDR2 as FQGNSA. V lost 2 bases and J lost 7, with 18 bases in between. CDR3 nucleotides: TGTGCCAGCAGCTTATCGACAGGAGTTACTCTAAATGAGCAGTTCTTC. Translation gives CASSLSTGVTLNEQFF.

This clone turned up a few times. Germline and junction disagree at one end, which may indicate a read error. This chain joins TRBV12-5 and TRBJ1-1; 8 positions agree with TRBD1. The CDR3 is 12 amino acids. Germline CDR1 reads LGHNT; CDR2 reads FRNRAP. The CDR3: CVTMKTGDEAFF. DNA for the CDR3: TGCGTGACTATGAAGACAGGGGATGAAGCTTTCTTT.